This TCR beta chain was found in a study of CD8 T cells in ankylosing spondylitis. The germline V gene encodes CDR1 MDHEN and CDR2 SYDVKM. There are 13 residues in the CDR3. Trimming left V 6 bases short and J 3 bases short, with 12 bases between. The authors made TCR beta libraries by quantitative 5'-RACE with molecular barcodes. One entry per CDR3 protein, called by TCRdb with MiXCR from the 5' RACE reads. There are some 330,000 distinct CDR3 sequences in the sample; under 8.5% occur only once, and about 14% lies in the top ten. In the case of this clonotype: Its antigen is currently unknown.

Study-level findings and limits: In ankylosing spondylitis patients, matched synovial fluid reportedly showed significant enrichment of disease-linked clones. Made up of about eight highly homologous variants, a TCR beta motif appeared characteristic of ankylosing spondylitis blood. Disease-linked clones displayed a CD8+ phenotype and appeared relatively rarely in peripheral blood. Certain motif variants had earlier appeared in reactive arthritis synovial fluid and blood.

The rearrangement joins TRBV28 to TRBJ2-7, with D possibly TRBD1 on 6 matching bases. The sequence was collected from a male donor with ankylosing spondylitis. Sequencing was carried out using blood, either unsorted or a sorted T cell fraction (not recorded which). CDR3 sequence (DNA): TGTGCCAGCAGCCTGGGACATTTCTACGAGCAGTACTTC. Its translation: CASSLGHFYEQYF. The full variable domain, rest sourced from reference TRBV28 and TRBJ2-7, is DVKVTQSSRYLVKRTGEKVFLECVQDMDHENMFWYRQDPGLGLRLIYFSYDVKMKEKGDIPEGYSVSREKKERFSLILESASTNQTSMYLCASSLGHFYEQYFGPGTRLTVT.